Here is one TCR beta chain with its context. This entry is derived from a study of long-term antiretroviral therapy in people with HIV. The run of the v3.0 immunoSEQ assay was at survey level. Data came from immunoSEQ multiplex PCR; TCRdb stores just in-frame clones and leaves some out. The sample lists around 30,000 clones; 70% to 90% were seen once. This CDR3 comprises 16 residues. Germline V gene data show CDR1 as MGHRA and CDR2 as YSYEKL. The junction had 10 bases not matched to a gene; V was cut back by 4 bases and J by 2 bases. Sequenced material: unsorted PBMCs, taken 1.1 years after starting antiretroviral therapy. This clonotype was sampled from a man younger than 35 with HIV. The chain combines TRBV4-1 with TRBJ1-2; 7 bases map to TRBD1. The CDR3 reads CASSPQLTGQNYGYTF. The CDR3 region has the DNA TGCGCCAGCAGCCCCCAGCTAACGGGACAGAACTATGGCTACACCTTC.